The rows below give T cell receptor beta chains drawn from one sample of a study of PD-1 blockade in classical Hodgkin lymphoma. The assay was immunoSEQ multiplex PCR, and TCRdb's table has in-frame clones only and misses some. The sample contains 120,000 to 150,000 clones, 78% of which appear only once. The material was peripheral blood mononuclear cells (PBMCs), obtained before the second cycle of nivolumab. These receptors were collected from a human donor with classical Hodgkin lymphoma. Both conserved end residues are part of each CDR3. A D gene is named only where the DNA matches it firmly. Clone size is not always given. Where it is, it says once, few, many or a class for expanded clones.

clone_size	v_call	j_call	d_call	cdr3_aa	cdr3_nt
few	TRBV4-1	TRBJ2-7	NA	CASSQQITSRSYEQYF	TGCGCCAGCAGCCAACAAATTACTTCCCGCTCCTACGAGCAGTACTTC
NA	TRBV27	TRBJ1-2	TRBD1	CASSVTRDRAYGYTF	TGTGCCAGCAGTGTGACCCGGGACAGGGCCTATGGCTACACCTTC
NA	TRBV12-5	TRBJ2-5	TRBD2	CASGYGRGETQYF	TGTGCTAGTGGCTACGGGAGGGGAGAGACCCAGTACTTC
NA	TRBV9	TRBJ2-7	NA	CASSPTGYKTYEQYF	TGTGCCAGCAGCCCTACAGGGTATAAAACCTACGAGCAGTACTTC
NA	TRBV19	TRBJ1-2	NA	CASSDPGRDLYGYTF	TGTGCCAGTAGTGATCCAGGGAGGGACCTCTATGGCTACACCTTC
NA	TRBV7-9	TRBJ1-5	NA	CASSRDGGLNQPQHF	TGTGCCAGCAGCCGGGACGGCGGGTTGAATCAGCCCCAGCATTTT
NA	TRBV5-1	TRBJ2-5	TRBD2	CASSPGTWEGETQYF	TGCGCCAGCAGCCCGGGAACGTGGGAGGGGGAGACCCAGTACTTC
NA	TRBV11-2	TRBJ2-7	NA	CASSFSGTVYEQYF	TGTGCCAGCAGCTTCTCCGGAACCGTTTACGAGCAGTACTTC
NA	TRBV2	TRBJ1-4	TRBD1	CASKGGQGAVWGTNEKLFF	TGTGCCAGCAAGGGAGGACAGGGGGCAGTATGGGGAACTAATGAAAAACTGTTTTTT
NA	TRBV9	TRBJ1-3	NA	CASSEFSGNTIYF	TGTGCCAGCAGCGAGTTTTCTGGAAACACCATATATTTT
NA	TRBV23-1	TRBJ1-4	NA	CASSQWGATNEKLFF	TGCGCCAGCAGTCAATGGGGCGCAACTAATGAAAAACTGTTTTTT
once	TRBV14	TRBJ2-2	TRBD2	CASSQVSPGLANTGELFF	TGTGCCAGCAGCCAAGTTTCCCCGGGACTAGCGAACACCGGGGAGCTGTTTTTT
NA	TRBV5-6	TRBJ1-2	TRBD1	CASSGTGATNYGYTF	TGTGCCAGCAGCGGGACAGGGGCTACTAACTATGGCTACACCTTC
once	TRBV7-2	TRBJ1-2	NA	CASSLARQATTF	TGTGCCAGCAGCTTGGCCCGACAGGCGACCACCTTC
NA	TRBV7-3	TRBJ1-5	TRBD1	CASSLTYPPGQGVILPQHF	TGTGCCAGCAGCTTAACGTATCCCCCGGGACAGGGTGTAATTTTGCCCCAGCATTTT
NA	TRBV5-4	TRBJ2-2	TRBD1	CASSPGGAGNTGELFF	TGTGCCAGCAGCCCAGGGGGCGCGGGGAACACCGGGGAGCTGTTTTTT
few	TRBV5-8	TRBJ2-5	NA	CASSFQRWETQYF	TGTGCCAGCAGCTTCCAGCGCTGGGAGACCCAGTACTTC
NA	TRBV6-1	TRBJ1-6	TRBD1	CASNRQGGNSPLHF	TGTGCCAGCAACCGACAGGGCGGAAATTCACCCCTCCACTTT
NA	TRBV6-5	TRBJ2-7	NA	CASSYSKVLDEQYF	TGTGCCAGCAGTTACTCGAAAGTTTTGGACGAGCAGTACTTC
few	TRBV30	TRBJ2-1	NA	CAWSFQHHNEQFF	TGTGCCTGGAGTTTCCAACATCACAATGAGCAGTTCTTC
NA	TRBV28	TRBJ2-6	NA	CASTRNSLPSGANVLTF	TGTGCCAGCACCCGGAACAGCCTTCCCTCTGGGGCCAACGTCCTGACTTTC
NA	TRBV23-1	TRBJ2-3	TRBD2	CASTHSGTSGRTDTQYF	TGCGCCAGCACCCACTCCGGGACTAGCGGGAGGACAGATACGCAGTATTTT
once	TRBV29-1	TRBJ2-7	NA	CSVVQKGHEQYF	TGCAGCGTTGTGCAGAAAGGCCACGAGCAGTACTTC
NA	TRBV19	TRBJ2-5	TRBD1	CASSIEGTGAYGTQYF	TGTGCCAGTAGTATAGAAGGGACAGGGGCCTATGGGACCCAGTACTTC
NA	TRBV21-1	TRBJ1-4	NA	CASSIRPETNEKLFF	TGTGCCAGCAGCATTCGACCGGAAACTAATGAAAAACTGTTTTTT
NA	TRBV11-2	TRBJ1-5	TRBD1	CASSPDRVNQPQHF	TGTGCCAGCAGCCCGGACAGGGTGAATCAGCCCCAGCATTTT
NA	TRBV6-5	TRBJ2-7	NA	CASSYGRRAYEQYF	TGTGCCAGCAGTTATGGGAGGAGGGCCTACGAGCAGTACTTC
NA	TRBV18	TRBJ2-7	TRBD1	CASSLSGTVYEQYF	TGTGCCAGCTCACTTTCCGGGACAGTTTACGAGCAGTACTTC
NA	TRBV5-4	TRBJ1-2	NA	CASSPGRSYGYTF	TGTGCCAGCAGCCCGGGACGTTCCTATGGCTACACCTTC
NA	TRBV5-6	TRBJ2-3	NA	CASSSGGEWVTDTQYF	TGTGCCAGCAGCTCAGGGGGGGAGTGGGTCACAGATACGCAGTATTTT
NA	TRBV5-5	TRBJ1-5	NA	CASSVTGDQPQHF	TGTGCCAGCAGCGTTACGGGGGATCAGCCCCAGCATTTT
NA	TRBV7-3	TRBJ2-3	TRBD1	CASSLYQGARSTDTQYF	TGTGCCAGCAGCTTATATCAGGGGGCTAGAAGCACAGATACGCAGTATTTT
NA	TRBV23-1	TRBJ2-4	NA	CASSQYRVASKNIQYF	TGCGCCAGCAGTCAATACAGGGTCGCGTCCAAAAACATTCAGTACTTC
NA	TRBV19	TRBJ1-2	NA	CASRTKQVGYGYTF	TGTGCCAGTAGAACCAAACAGGTGGGCTATGGCTACACCTTC
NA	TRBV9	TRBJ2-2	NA	CASSAPTNTGELFF	TGTGCCAGCAGCGCACCAACGAACACCGGGGAGCTGTTTTTT
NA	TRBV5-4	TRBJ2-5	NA	CASSLGQTVTQETQYF	TGTGCCAGCAGCTTGGGGCAGACAGTCACCCAAGAGACCCAGTACTTC
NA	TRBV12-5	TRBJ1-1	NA	CASGLRREGNTEAFF	TGTGCTAGTGGTTTACGCAGGGAGGGGAACACTGAAGCTTTCTTT